This T cell receptor (beta chain) was documented in a study of blood T cell repertoires in COVID-19. Study at large: Collection of acute and convalescent COVID-19 samples took place in the United States, Italy and Spain.

Produced via immunoSEQ multiplex PCR; TCRdb's table is partial and in-frame only. The sample comprises about 150,000 clones, 80% of which are singletons, and over 0.5% rests with the top ten. Per germline, CDR1 KGHDR and CDR2 SFDVKD. The CDR3 spans 13 residues. V was cut by 4 bases and J by 15 bases, with 18 bases left in between. Sequencing was carried out using peripheral blood. The receptor was isolated from a man aged 60-69 years with acute or convalescent COVID-19. The rearrangement links TRBV24-1 to TRBJ2-1, with D maybe TRBD2 (5 bases). Here the CDR3 reads CATSDWTGVGMFF. CDR3 in DNA: TGTGCCACCAGTGACTGGACTGGCGTTGGTATGTTCTTC.